This TCR beta chain was recovered during a study of molecular identifiers for immune sequencing clone quantification. This clonotype was counted at least ten times. The DNA is omitted, as the CDR3 cannot be located on it reliably, and the CDR3 follows TCRdb's listing. Counting both end residues, the CDR3 totals 14 amino acids. Germline V gene sequence: CDR1 SGHVS, CDR2 FQNEAQ. TCRdb recomputed calls from the PCR reads with MiXCR, one row per CDR3 protein. The table records 60,000 to 65,000 distinct CDR3 sequences, about a fifth of them present only once. The receptor was derived from a human donor in good health. Some libraries in this study had Jurkat cell RNA spiked in. Sequencing used naive CD8+ T cells from blood, with Jurkat cell RNA spiked in. As to subset: FACS-sorted CD8+CD4-CCR7+CD45RA+ naive T cells. The chain has TRBV7-8 and TRBJ1-5. The CDR3 loop reads CASSFFGEGQPQHF.